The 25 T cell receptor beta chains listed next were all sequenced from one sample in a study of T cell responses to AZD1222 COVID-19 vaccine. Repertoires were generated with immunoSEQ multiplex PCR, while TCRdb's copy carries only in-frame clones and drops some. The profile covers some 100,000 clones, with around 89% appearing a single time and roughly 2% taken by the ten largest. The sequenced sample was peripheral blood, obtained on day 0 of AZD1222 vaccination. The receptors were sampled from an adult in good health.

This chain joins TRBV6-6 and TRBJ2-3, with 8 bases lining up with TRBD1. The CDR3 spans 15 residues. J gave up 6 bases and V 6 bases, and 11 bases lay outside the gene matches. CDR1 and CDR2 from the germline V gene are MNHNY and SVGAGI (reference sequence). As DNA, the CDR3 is TGTGCCAGCAGAACTACGACAGGGGCGGACGATACGCAGTATTTT. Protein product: CASRTTTGADDTQYF.

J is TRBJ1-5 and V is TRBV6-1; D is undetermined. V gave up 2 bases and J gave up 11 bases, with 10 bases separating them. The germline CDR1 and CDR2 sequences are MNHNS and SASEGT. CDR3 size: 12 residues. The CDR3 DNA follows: TGTGCCAGCAGTGAATTAGTCTCGGCCCAGCATTTT. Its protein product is CASSELVSAQHF.

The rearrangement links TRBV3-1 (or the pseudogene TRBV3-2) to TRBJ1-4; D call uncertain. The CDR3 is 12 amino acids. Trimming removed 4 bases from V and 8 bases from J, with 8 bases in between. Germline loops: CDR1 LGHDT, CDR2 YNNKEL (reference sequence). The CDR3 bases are TGTGCCAGCAGCCTTCACCGAGAAAAACTGTTTTTT. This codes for CASSLHREKLFF.

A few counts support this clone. CDR3 residues: CASRELADNEQFF. CDR3 coding DNA: TGTGCCAGTAGAGAACTAGCGGACAATGAGCAGTTCTTC. The genes are TRBV19 and TRBJ2-1, with 8 bases identical to TRBD2. The CDR3 sequence is 13 residues long. Germline CDR1 LNHDA, CDR2 SQIVND (reference sequence). V dropped 6 bases and J dropped 5; count of bases not matched to a gene: 3.

CDR3 bases: TGTGCCTGGAGTGTAACAGGGGGCGGCACTGAAGCTTTCTTT. Translating gives CAWSVTGGGTEAFF. The chain employs TRBV30 and TRBJ1-1; TRBD1 agrees at 9 bases. The CDR3 loop spans 14 amino acids. V was pared by 0 bases and J by 4 bases, with 3 bases of the junction left unmatched. The V gene's germline CDR1 is GTSNPN and CDR2 SVGIG (reference sequence). The full variable domain, with the rest looked up from reference TRBV30 and TRBJ1-1, is SQTIHQWPATLVQPVGSPLSLECTVEGTSNPNLYWYRQAAGRGLQLLFYSVGIGQISSEVPQNLSASRPQDRQFILSSKKLLLSDSGFYLCAWSVTGGGTEAFFGQGTRLTVV.

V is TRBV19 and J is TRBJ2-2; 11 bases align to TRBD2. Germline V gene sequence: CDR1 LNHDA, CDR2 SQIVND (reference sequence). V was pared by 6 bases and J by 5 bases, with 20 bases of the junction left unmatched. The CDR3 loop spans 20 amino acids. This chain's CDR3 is CASRTISLGVAGGPTGELFF. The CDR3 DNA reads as TGTGCCAGTAGGACGATTTCCCTTGGGGTAGCGGGAGGGCCAACCGGGGAGCTGTTTTTT. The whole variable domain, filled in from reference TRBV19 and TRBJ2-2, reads DGGITQSPKYLFRKEGQNVTLSCEQNLNHDAMYWYRQDPGQGLRLIYYSQIVNDFQKGDIAEGYSVSREKKESFPLTVTSAQKNPTAFYLCASRTISLGVAGGPTGELFFGEGSRLTVL.

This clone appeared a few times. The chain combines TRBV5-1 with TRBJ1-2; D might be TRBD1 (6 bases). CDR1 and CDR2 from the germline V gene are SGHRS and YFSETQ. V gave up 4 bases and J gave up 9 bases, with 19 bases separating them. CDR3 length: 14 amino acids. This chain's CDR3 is CASSPGVSPLSYTF. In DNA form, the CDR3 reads TGCGCCAGCAGCCCAGGGGTATCCCCTTTAAGCTACACCTTC.

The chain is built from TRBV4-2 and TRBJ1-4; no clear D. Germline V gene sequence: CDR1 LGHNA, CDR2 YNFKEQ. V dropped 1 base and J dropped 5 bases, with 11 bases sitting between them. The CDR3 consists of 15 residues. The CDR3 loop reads CASSQGGKDNEKLFF. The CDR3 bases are TGTGCCAGCAGCCAAGGAGGCAAGGACAATGAAAAACTGTTTTTT.

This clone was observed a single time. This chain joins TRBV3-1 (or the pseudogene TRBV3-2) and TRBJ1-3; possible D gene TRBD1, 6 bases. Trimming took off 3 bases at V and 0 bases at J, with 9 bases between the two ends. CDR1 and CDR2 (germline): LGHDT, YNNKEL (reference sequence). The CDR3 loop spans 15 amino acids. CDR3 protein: CASSQGGISGNTIYF. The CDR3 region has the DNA TGTGCCAGCAGCCAGGGGGGCATCTCTGGAAACACCATATATTTT.

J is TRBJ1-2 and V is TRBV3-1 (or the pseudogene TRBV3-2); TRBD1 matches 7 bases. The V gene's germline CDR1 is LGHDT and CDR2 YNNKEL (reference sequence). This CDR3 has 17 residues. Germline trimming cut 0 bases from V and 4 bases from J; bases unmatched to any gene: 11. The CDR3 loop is CASSQDSGQAFLYGYTF. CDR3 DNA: TGTGCCAGCAGCCAAGATAGCGGACAGGCATTTCTCTATGGCTACACCTTC.

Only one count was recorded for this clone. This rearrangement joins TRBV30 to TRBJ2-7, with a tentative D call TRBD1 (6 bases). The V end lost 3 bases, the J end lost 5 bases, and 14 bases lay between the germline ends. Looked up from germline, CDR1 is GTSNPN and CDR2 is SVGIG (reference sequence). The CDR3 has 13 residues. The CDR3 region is CAWRPQGFHEQYF. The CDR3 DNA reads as TGTGCCTGGAGACCACAGGGTTTCCACGAGCAGTACTTC.

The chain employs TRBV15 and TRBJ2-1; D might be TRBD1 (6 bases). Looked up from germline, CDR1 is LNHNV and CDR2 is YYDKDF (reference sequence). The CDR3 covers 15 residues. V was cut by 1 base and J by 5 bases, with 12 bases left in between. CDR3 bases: TGTGCCACCAGCAGAGGAGGGACATTAAACAATGAGCAGTTCTTC. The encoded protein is CATSRGGTLNNEQFF. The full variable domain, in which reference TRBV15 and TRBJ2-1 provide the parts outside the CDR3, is DAMVIQNPRYQVTQFGKPVTLSCSQTLNHNVMYWYQQKSSQAPKLLFHYYDKDFNNEADTPDNFQSRRPNTSFCFLDIRSPGLGDTAMYLCATSRGGTLNNEQFFGPGTRLTVL.

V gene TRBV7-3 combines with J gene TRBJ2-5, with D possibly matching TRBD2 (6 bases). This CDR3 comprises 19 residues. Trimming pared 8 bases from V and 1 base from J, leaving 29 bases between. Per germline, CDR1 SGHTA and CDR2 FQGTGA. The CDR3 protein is CASPARGGNTLESQETQYF. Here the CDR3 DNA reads TGTGCCAGCCCCGCCCGGGGCGGGAACACCCTTGAAAGCCAAGAGACCCAGTACTTC.

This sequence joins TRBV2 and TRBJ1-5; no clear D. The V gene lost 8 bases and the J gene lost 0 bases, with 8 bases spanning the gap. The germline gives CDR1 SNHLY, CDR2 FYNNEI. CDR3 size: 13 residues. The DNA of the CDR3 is TGTGCCAGCGGTTGGGATAGCAATCAGCCCCAGCATTTT. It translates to CASGWDSNQPQHF.

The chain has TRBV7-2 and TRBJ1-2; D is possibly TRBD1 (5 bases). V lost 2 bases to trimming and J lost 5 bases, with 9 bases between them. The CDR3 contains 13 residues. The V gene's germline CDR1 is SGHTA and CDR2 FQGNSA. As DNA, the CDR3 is TGTGCCAGCAGCTTAACCGGGGCGTATGGCTACACCTTC. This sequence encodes CASSLTGAYGYTF.

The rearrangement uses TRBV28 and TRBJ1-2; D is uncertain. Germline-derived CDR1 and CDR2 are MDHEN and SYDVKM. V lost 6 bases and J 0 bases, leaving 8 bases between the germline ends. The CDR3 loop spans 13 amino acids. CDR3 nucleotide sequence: TGTGCCAGCAGGGACGGAGCTAACTATGGCTACACCTTC. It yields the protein CASRDGANYGYTF.

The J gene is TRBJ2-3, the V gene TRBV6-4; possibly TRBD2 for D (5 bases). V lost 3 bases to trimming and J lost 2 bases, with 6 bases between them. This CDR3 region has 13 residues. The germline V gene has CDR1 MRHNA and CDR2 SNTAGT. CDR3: CASSERATDTQYF. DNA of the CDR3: TGTGCCAGCAGTGAGCGGGCCACAGATACGCAGTATTTT.

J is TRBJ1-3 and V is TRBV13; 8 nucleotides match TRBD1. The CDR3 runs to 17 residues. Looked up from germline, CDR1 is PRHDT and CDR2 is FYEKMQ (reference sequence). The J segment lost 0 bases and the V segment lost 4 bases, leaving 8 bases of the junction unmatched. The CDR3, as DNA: TGTGCCAGCAGCTCGGGCCGGACAGGGACCTCTGGAAACACCATATATTTT. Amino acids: CASSSGRTGTSGNTIYF.

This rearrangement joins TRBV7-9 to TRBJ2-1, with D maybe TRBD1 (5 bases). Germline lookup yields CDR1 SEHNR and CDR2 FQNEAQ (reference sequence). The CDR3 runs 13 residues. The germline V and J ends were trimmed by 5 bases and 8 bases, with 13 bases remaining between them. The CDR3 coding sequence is TGTGCCAGCAGCAACCTGGGGCGGCATGAGCAGTTCTTC. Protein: CASSNLGRHEQFF.

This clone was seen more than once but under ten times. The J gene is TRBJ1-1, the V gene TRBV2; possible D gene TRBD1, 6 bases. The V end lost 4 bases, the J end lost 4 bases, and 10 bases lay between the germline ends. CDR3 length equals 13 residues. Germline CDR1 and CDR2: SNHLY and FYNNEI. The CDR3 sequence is CASSGEQGTEAFF. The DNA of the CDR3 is TGTGCCAGCAGTGGGGAACAGGGCACTGAAGCTTTCTTT.

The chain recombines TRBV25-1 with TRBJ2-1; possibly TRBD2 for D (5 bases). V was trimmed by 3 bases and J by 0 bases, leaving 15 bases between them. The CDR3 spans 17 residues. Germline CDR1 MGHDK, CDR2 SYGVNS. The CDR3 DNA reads TGTGCCAGCAGTGATTACCTCGGCGGGCGCTCCTACAATGAGCAGTTCTTC. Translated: CASSDYLGGRSYNEQFF.

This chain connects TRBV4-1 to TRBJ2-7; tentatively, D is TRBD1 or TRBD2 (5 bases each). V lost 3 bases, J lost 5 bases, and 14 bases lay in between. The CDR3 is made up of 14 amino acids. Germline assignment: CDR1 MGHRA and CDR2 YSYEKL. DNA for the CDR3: TGCGCCAGCAGCCACGTAGGGACGGAGGACGAGCAGTACTTC. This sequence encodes CASSHVGTEDEQYF.

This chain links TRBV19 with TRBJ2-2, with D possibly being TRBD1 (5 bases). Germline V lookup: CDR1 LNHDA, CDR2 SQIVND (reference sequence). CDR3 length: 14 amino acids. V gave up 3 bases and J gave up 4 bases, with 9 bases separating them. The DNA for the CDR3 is TGTGCCAGTAGTATCCAGGGTAGCACCGGGGAGCTGTTTTTT. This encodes CASSIQGSTGELFF.

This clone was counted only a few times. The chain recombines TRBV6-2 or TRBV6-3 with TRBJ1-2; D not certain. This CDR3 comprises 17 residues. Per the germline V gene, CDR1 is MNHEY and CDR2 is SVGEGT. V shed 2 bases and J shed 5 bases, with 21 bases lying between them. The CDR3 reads CASSYEVTGRLEYGYTF. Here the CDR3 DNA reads TGTGCCAGCAGTTACGAGGTTACTGGCAGGTTGGAATATGGCTACACCTTC.

The CDR3 bases are TGTGCCACCAGTGATTCGAGGAAGGATAGCAATCAGCCCCAGCATTTT. Its translation is CATSDSRKDSNQPQHF. The chain uses TRBV24-1 and TRBJ1-5; D uncertain. Between the trimmed V and J ends, which lost 2 bases and 0 bases, there was a span of 10 bases. Per germline, CDR1 KGHDR and CDR2 SFDVKD. The CDR3 sequence is 16 residues long.